This T cell receptor beta chain was profiled in a study of post-analysis software for immune sequencing data. Libraries were made from TCR beta cDNA, and they carried unique molecular identifiers. MiXCR was run by TCRdb on the PCR reads, yielding one entry per CDR3 protein. The sample includes around 770,000 distinct CDR3 sequences, about half of them seen just once. Germline V gene data show CDR1 as SGHVS and CDR2 as FQNEAQ. V lost 3 bases to trimming and J lost 2 bases; unmatched junction nucleotides: 11. The CDR3 has 17 residues. As to this clonotype: Its cognate antigen is unknown.

General study findings and limits: A few TRBV segments (TRBV5-6, TRBV5-1 and TRBV20-1 among them) occurred more frequently in patients than in controls.

The clonotype comes from a girl aged 10 to 17 with multiple sclerosis. V gene TRBV7-8 combines with J gene TRBJ2-7; 9 nucleotides agree with TRBD2. Sequencing was carried out using blood. The CDR3 DNA sequence: TGTGCCAGCAGCTTGGGGGGGTTCCTAGCGGGACCCTACGAGCAGTACTTC. Its protein product is CASSLGGFLAGPYEQYF. Filled out from reference TRBV7-8 and TRBJ2-7, the complete variable domain reads GAGVSQSPRYKVAKRGQDVALRCDPISGHVSLFWYQQALGQGPEFLTYFQNEAQLDKSGLPSDRFFAERPEGSVSTLKIQRTQQEDSAVYLCASSLGGFLAGPYEQYFGPGTRLTVT.